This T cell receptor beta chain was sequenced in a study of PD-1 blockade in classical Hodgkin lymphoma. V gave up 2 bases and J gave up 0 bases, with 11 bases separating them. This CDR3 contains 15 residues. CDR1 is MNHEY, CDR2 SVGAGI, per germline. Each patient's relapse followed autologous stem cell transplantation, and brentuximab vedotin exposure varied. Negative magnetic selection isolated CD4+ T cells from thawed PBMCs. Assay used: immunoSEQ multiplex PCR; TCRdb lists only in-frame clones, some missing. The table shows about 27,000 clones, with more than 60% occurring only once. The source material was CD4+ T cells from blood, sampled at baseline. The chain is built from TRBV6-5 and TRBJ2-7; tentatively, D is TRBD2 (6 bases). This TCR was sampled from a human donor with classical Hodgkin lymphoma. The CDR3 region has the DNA TGTGCCAGCAGTTACAGGGACTCAAGCTCCTACGAGCAGTACTTC. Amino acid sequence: CASSYRDSSSYEQYF.